Listed below are T cell receptor beta chains from one sample, sequenced in a study of blood T cell repertoires in COVID-19. Clones were sequenced by immunoSEQ multiplex PCR, and TCRdb holds only the in-frame ones, with some missing. The data hold 250,000 or so clones, with roughly 86% observed a single time. Sequencing used PBMCs or T cells enriched from blood (not recorded which). Receptors were obtained from a woman aged 45-60 years who had recovered from COVID-19. Both conserved end residues are part of each CDR3. The D gene is left open where the match is weak. The size entry is marked missing in some rows and otherwise reads once, few, many or a size class.

J gene | clone size | D gene | V gene | CDR3 DNA | CDR3 protein
TRBJ2-1 | . | . | TRBV12-3/TRBV12-4 | TGTGCCAGCGATAGCGGATACAATGAGCAGTTCTTC | CASDSGYNEQFF
TRBJ1-2 | . | . | TRBV5-1 | TGCGCCAGCAGCTTGGAATCAGAGGGTGGCTACACCTTC | CASSLESEGGYTF
TRBJ2-1 | . | TRBD2 | TRBV27 | TGTGCCAGCAGTTTCGGGGGGAGGGCCTCTGAGCAGTTCTTC | CASSFGGRASEQFF
TRBJ1-3 | . | TRBD1 | TRBV27 | TGTGCCAGTAGTTTAGGTCCGCAGACAGGGCTCTCTGGAAACACCATATATTTT | CASSLGPQTGLSGNTIYF
TRBJ2-7 | . | TRBD2 | TRBV5-1 | TGCGCCAGCAGCTTGTTTGCTAGCGGGAGGACGAGCTCCTACGAGCAGTACTTC | CASSLFASGRTSSYEQYF
TRBJ2-5 | . | . | TRBV28 | TGTGCCAGCATACCGTTTGGACAGCCTCAAGAGACCCAGTACTTC | CASIPFGQPQETQYF
TRBJ2-2 | . | . | TRBV28 | TGTGCCAGCAGTCCTCACACCGGGGAGCTGTTTTTT | CASSPHTGELFF
TRBJ1-2 | few | . | TRBV11-3 | TGTGCCAGCAGCAATAAATGTCGTTTTAGGTCCCGACTAGTTGATGGCTACACCTTC | CASSNKCRFRSRLVDGYTF
TRBJ2-3 | . | TRBD2 | TRBV5-4 | TGTGCCAGCAGCAGCGGACTAGCGGGAAGCACAGATACGCAGTATTTT | CASSSGLAGSTDTQYF
TRBJ2-2 | . | TRBD2 | TRBV3-1/TRBV3-2 | TGTGCCAGCAGCCAAGGGACTAGCGCGTACACCGGGGAGCTGTTTTTT | CASSQGTSAYTGELFF
TRBJ1-5 | few | TRBD1 | TRBV7-2 | TGTGCCAGCAGCTCCCGACAGGGAGATCAGCCCCAGCATTTT | CASSSRQGDQPQHF
TRBJ1-1 | . | TRBD1 | TRBV7-2 | TGTGCCAGCAGCCAAAACAGGGGGCGTTCGAACACTGAAGCTTTCTTT | CASSQNRGRSNTEAFF